The 17 T cell receptor beta chains listed next were all sequenced from one sample in a study of T cells in Graves' hyperthyroidism and ophthalmopathy (dated by TCRdb to between 2019 and 2020). Preparation of the library involved multiplex PCR. TCRdb records Illumina HiSeq 2000 as the sequencer. The TCR beta CDR3 regions were amplified from RNA transcripts. The TCR CDR3 was subjected to a first round of RT-PCR using the HTBI primer set and the Qiagen OneStep RT-PCR kit. In-frame beta chains were kept once TCRdb had trimmed the public reads at Q25 with fastp and called clones with MiXCR. Rows matching on CDR3 protein sequence are summarized as one entry with the most common DNA and genes. Across this sample there are about 610,000 distinct CDR3 sequences, with approximately 15% seen only once. The leading ten clones occupy approximately 3.5% of the sample. The material sequenced was blood. The receptors were sampled from a woman in her 40s with Graves' ophthalmopathy.

The chain recombines TRBV27 with TRBJ2-2; maybe TRBD2 (5 bases). The CDR3 is 16 amino acids. Germline V gene lookup returns CDR1 MNHEY and CDR2 SMNVEV (reference sequence). V lost 1 base and J lost 0, with 9 bases in between. This CDR3 reads CASSLLVGANTGELFF. CDR3 DNA sequence: TGTGCCAGCAGTTTATTGGTGGGAGCGAACACCGGGGAGCTGTTTTTT.

The sample holds a few counts of this clonotype. The gene calls are TRBV14 and TRBJ2-1; D possibly corresponds to TRBD1 (6 bases). CDR1 and CDR2 from the germline V gene are SGHDN and FVKESK. The V and J ends lost 4 bases and 8 bases respectively, with 18 bases between them. This CDR3 has 15 residues. CDR3 DNA sequence: TGTGCCAGCAGCCTCTATGGGGGCCCGCTCGATGAGCAGTTCTTC. The encoded protein is CASSLYGGPLDEQFF.

This clonotype was observed many times. The chain employs TRBV5-1 and TRBJ2-3; D is uncertain. This CDR3 has 16 amino acids. Trimming removed 0 bases at V and 1 base at J, with 12 bases between. Per the germline V gene, CDR1 is SGHRS and CDR2 is YFSETQ. Written as DNA, the CDR3 is TGCGCCAGCAGCTTGGATCGTAGACTCGGCACAGATACGCAGTATTTT. Protein sequence: CASSLDRRLGTDTQYF.

This clonotype was seen ten or more times. This chain uses TRBV12-3 or TRBV12-4 with TRBJ2-7, with a possible D match to TRBD2 (6 bases). The CDR3 has 14 amino acids. The V and J ends lost 3 bases and 9 bases respectively, with 18 bases between them. CDR3 in amino acids: CASSLEGRRPGQYF. CDR3 DNA: TGTGCCAGCAGTTTGGAGGGACGGCGGCCAGGGCAGTACTTC.

About this clonotype: A much larger clone differs by one base, so this may be a read error. The V and J genes are TRBV20-1 and TRBJ2-1; weak D call: TRBD1 (6 bases). From germline, CDR1 is DFQATT and CDR2 SNEGSKA (reference sequence). This CDR3 region has 16 residues. For the CDR3, the DNA is TGCAGTGCTAGAGTCCCTTCCGGGACAACTTACAATGAGCAGCTCTTC. Translated, it gives CSARVPSGTTYNEQLF.

The sample holds many counts of this clonotype. This sequence joins TRBV20-1 and TRBJ2-1, with TRBD2 matching over 8 bases. Germline V gene sequence: CDR1 DFQATT, CDR2 SNEGSKA (reference sequence). Trimming cost V 1 base and J 2 bases; bases outside gene matches: 1. The CDR3 length is 14 residues. DNA for the CDR3: TGCAGTGCTAGAGGGGGACTAGCCTACAATGAGCAGTTCTTC. It specifies CSARGGLAYNEQFF.

This clonotype was counted at least ten times. The rearrangement joins TRBV12-3 or TRBV12-4 to TRBJ2-7, with a weak D call TRBD2 (6 bases). V was clipped by 5 bases and J by 3 bases, with 14 bases between them. The CDR3 spans 14 residues. CDR3 protein: CASSPRGAGYEQYF. The CDR3 nucleotides read TGTGCCAGCAGTCCCCGCGGGGCGGGCTACGAGCAGTACTTC.

This clonotype was seen just once. J is TRBJ2-1 and V is TRBV12-3 or TRBV12-4; no clear D. This CDR3 has 13 amino acids. The V and J ends lost 7 bases and 8 bases respectively, with 15 bases between them. The CDR3 protein is CASTPRTGYEQFF. Here the CDR3 DNA reads TGTGCCAGCACTCCGCGGACGGGCTATGAGCAGTTCTTC.

This clonotype was counted at least ten times. A read error may produce the germline difference seen at one junction end. The chain uses TRBV7-9 and TRBJ2-3; D could derive from TRBD1 or TRBD2 (5 bases each). The CDR3 sequence is 11 residues long. Germline CDR1 reads SEHNR; CDR2 reads FQNEAQ (reference sequence). DNA for the CDR3: TGTGTCAGCAGTGGGTGGGGACCGCAGTATTTT. The encoded protein is CVSSGWGPQYF. Complete variable domain (other parts from reference TRBV7-9 and TRBJ2-3): DTGVSQNPRHKITKRGQNVTFRCDPISEHNRLYWYRQTLGQGPEFLTYFQNEAQLEKSRLLSDRFSAERPKGSFSTLEIQRTEQGDSAMYLCVSSGWGPQYFGPGTRLTVL.

At least ten counts were recorded for this clonotype. The V gene is TRBV3-1, the J gene TRBJ2-1; D gene unclear. V dropped 4 bases and J dropped 8 bases, with 12 bases sitting between them. Looked up from germline, CDR1 is LGHDT and CDR2 is YNNKEL (reference sequence). There are 13 residues in the CDR3. The CDR3 spells CASSLRMVDEQFF. The CDR3, as DNA: TGTGCCAGCAGCCTACGTATGGTCGATGAGCAGTTCTTC.

A few counts support this clonotype. The rearrangement links TRBV2 to TRBJ1-5; D is undetermined. V was shortened by 4 bases and J by 1 base, with 8 bases between the two germline ends. This CDR3 has 14 amino acids. CDR1 and CDR2 from the germline V gene are SNHLY and FYNNEI. The CDR3 here is CASSAEPSNQPQHF. As DNA, the CDR3 is TGTGCCAGCAGTGCTGAACCGAGCAATCAGCCCCAGCATTTT.

This clonotype came up many times. The rearrangement uses TRBV28 and TRBJ2-3; 13 bases are shared with TRBD2. From germline, CDR1 is MDHEN and CDR2 SYDVKM. The V gene end was trimmed by 4 bases and the J gene end by 5 bases; junction bases not matched to a gene: 9. The CDR3 consists of 17 residues. CDR3 sequence reads: CASSSPTSGRVVDTQYF. The CDR3 DNA reads TGTGCCAGCAGTTCCCCTACTAGCGGGAGGGTCGTAGATACGCAGTATTTT. Full variable domain (missing parts from reference TRBV28 and TRBJ2-3): DVKVTQSSRYLVKRTGEKVFLECVQDMDHENMFWYRQDPGLGLRLIYFSYDVKMKEKGDIPEGYSVSREKKERFSLILESASTNQTSMYLCASSSPTSGRVVDTQYFGPGTRLTVL.

Ten or more counts support this clonotype. V usage is TRBV6-1 and J usage is TRBJ1-1; D possibly corresponds to TRBD1 (5 bases). Germline CDR1 and CDR2: MNHNS and SASEGT. V was trimmed by 5 bases and J by 4 bases, leaving 14 bases between them. The CDR3 runs 14 residues. The DNA of the CDR3 is TGTGCCAGCAGTCCCGACAGTTTCCGCACTGAAGCTTTCTTT. Translating it yields CASSPDSFRTEAFF.

This clonotype occurred many times. The chain uses TRBV3-1 and TRBJ2-5; TRBD1 aligns across 11 bases. The CDR3 spans 15 residues. CDR1 and CDR2 from the germline V gene are LGHDT and YNNKEL (reference sequence). J gave up 7 bases and V 1 base, and 5 bases lay outside the gene matches. The CDR3, as DNA: TGTGCCAGCAGCCAAGCGGGACAGGGGGTGAGGACCCAGTACTTC. It yields the protein CASSQAGQGVRTQYF.

This clonotype was detected a few times. The V gene is TRBV20-1, the J gene TRBJ1-5, with unresolved D. The CDR3 contains 15 residues. Between the trimmed V and J ends, which lost 0 bases and 4 bases, there was a span of 13 bases. Germline V lookup: CDR1 DFQATT, CDR2 SNEGSKA (reference sequence). Here the CDR3 DNA reads TGCAGTGCTAGAGATTTTAAGGCAGCGAATCAGCCCCAGCATTTT. Translated, it gives CSARDFKAANQPQHF.

The chain joins TRBV20-1 to TRBJ2-3, with no clear D. CDR1 DFQATT and CDR2 SNEGSKA come from the germline V gene (reference sequence). V lost 0 bases to trimming and J lost 0 bases, with 10 bases between them. The CDR3 is made up of 15 amino acids. This CDR3 is CSARDKDGSTDTQYF. Here the CDR3 DNA reads TGCAGTGCTAGAGATAAGGACGGGAGCACAGATACGCAGTATTTT.

This clonotype has a count of ten or more. Compared with germline, one end of the junction differs, possibly owing to a read error. V is TRBV6-1 and J is TRBJ2-1, with 11 bases aligning to TRBD1. The CDR3 contains 13 residues. Germline V gene lookup returns CDR1 MNHNS and CDR2 SASEGT. CDR3 residues: CASTFNPGQGDVF. The CDR3 DNA reads as TGTGCCAGCACCTTCAATCCGGGACAGGGGGACGTCTTC.